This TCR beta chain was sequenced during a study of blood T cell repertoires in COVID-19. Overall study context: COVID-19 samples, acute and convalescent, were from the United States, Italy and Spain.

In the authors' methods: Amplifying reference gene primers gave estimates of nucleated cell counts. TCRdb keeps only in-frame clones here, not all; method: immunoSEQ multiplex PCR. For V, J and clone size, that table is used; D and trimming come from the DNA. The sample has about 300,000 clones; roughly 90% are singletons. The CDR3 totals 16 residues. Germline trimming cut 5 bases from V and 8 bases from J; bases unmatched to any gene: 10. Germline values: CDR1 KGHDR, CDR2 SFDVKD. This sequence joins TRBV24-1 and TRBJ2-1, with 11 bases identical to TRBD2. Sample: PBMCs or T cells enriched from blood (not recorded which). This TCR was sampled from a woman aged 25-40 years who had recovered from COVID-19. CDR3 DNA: TGTGCCACCAGTGCCACGGGACTAGCGGAGGGGCATGAGCAGTTCTTC. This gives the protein CATSATGLAEGHEQFF.